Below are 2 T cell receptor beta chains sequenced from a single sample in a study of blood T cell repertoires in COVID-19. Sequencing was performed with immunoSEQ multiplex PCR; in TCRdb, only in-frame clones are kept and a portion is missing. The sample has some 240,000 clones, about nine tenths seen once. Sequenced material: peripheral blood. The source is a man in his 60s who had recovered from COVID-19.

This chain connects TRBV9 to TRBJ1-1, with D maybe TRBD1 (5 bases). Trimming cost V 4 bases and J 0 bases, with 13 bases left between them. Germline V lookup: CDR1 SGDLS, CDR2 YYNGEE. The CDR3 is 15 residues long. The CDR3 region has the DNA TGTGCCAGCAGCCCCTCGGAGGGGATGAACACTGAAGCTTTCTTT. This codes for CASSPSEGMNTEAFF.

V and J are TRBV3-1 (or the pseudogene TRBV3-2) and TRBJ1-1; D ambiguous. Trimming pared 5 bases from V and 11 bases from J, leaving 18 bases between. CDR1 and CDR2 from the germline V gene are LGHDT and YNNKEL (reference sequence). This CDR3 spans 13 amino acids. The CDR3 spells CASSSSPLGGAFF. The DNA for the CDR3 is TGTGCCAGCAGCTCCAGTCCCCTCGGCGGGGCTTTCTTT.